These T cell receptor beta chains were read from a single sample in a study of Ad26.COV2.S vaccination and SARS-CoV-2 variants. Method: immunoSEQ multiplex PCR; TCRdb's copy keeps in-frame clones and lacks some. The sample shows 300,000 to 350,000 clones, roughly 90% of them seen only once. The sample here was peripheral blood, taken in a trial of Ad26.COV2.S vaccine versus placebo. The receptor set was obtained from a person between 18 and 65 years old who received the Ad26.COV2.S COVID-19 vaccine or a placebo. Both conserved end residues are trimmed from each CDR3. The order of the fields is V gene, J gene, CDR3 protein.

>TRBV7-8|TRBJ2-3
ASSSLGRQSTDTQY
>TRBV27|TRBJ1-1
ASSFVGGSTEAF
>TRBV7-9|TRBJ1-2
ASRRTTEEAGYT
>TRBV6-2/TRBV6-3|TRBJ2-4
ASSYSPGGPGGYIQY
>TRBV3-1/TRBV3-2|TRBJ1-2
ASSQVGVRRDYGYT
>TRBV12-3/TRBV12-4|TRBJ1-2
ASLDRNYGYT
>TRBV18|TRBJ1-1
ASSPNRPEAF
>TRBV2|TRBJ1-2
ASTADANYGYT
>TRBV18|TRBJ1-4
ASSRGEAEKLF
>TRBV21-1|TRBJ2-3
ASSKVIGATDTQY
>TRBV24-1|TRBJ2-1
ATSDAGLAEQF
>TRBV5-8|TRBJ2-3
ASSSTVVQGTDTQY
>TRBV6-2/TRBV6-3|TRBJ1-1
ASSAFPGHINTEAF
>TRBV27|TRBJ2-5
ASSPIPIGETQY
>TRBV13|TRBJ2-2
ASSSQGQGVTGELF
>TRBV9|TRBJ2-3
ASSVTSGSTDTQY
>TRBV9|TRBJ1-1
ASSPWDSMNTEAF
>TRBV10-3|TRBJ1-4
AISESSWGNEKLF
>TRBV24-1|TRBJ2-3
ATSGRQADTQY
>TRBV5-1|TRBJ2-3
ASSSTTGFADTQY
>TRBV7-9|TRBJ2-3
ASRPENTDTQY
>TRBV4-1|TRBJ2-1
ASSQGHGTSDNEQF
>TRBV12-3/TRBV12-4|TRBJ1-6
ASSGGSPLH
>TRBV28|TRBJ1-5
ASSSGARGPQH
>TRBV6-2/TRBV6-3|TRBJ1-1
ASSYSTAPGAF
>TRBV28|TRBJ2-1
ASSSLTSGRGNEQF
>TRBV5-4|TRBJ1-2
ASSLGEGAEGYT
>TRBV5-6|TRBJ1-2
ASSLFGGARGYT